Many counts were recorded for the clone carrying this TCR beta chain. Researchers amplified the TCR beta CDR3 regions from RNA transcripts. During a first-round RT-PCR of the TCR CDR3, the HTBI primer set was used. TCRdb re-analysed the multiplex PCR reads in MiXCR, keeping a single row per CDR3 protein. Of hundreds of thousands of distinct CDR3 sequences listed, around a quarter are singletons. The data are from a study of T cells in Graves' hyperthyroidism and ophthalmopathy. The V end lost 4 bases, the J end lost 0 bases, and 7 bases lay between the germline ends. The CDR3 length is 14 residues. The V gene is TRBV12-3 or TRBV12-4, the J gene TRBJ1-3; D gene uncertain. The receptor's source is a woman aged 25-40 years with Graves' ophthalmopathy. The sample consisted of blood. CDR3 sequence reads: CASSYSNSGNTIYF. As DNA, the CDR3 is TGTGCCAGCAGTTATTCGAACTCTGGAAACACCATATATTTT.